This entry is about one T cell receptor beta chain. Sequenced by immunoSEQ multiplex PCR; TCRdb stores in-frame clones only, minus some. The table records roughly 230,000 clones, about four fifths of them present only once. These data are taken from a study of blood T cell repertoires in COVID-19. The CDR3 is 14 residues long. V shed 3 bases and J shed 5 bases, with 14 bases lying between them. Germline CDR1 and CDR2: PRHDT and FYEKMQ (reference sequence). The clonotype comes from a man aged 50-60 years with acute or convalescent COVID-19. The specimen sequenced was peripheral blood. This rearrangement joins TRBV13 to TRBJ2-7; possible D gene TRBD1, 6 bases. This chain's CDR3 is CASSFGTLANEQYF. The DNA for the CDR3 is TGTGCCAGCAGCTTCGGGACATTGGCAAACGAGCAGTACTTC.